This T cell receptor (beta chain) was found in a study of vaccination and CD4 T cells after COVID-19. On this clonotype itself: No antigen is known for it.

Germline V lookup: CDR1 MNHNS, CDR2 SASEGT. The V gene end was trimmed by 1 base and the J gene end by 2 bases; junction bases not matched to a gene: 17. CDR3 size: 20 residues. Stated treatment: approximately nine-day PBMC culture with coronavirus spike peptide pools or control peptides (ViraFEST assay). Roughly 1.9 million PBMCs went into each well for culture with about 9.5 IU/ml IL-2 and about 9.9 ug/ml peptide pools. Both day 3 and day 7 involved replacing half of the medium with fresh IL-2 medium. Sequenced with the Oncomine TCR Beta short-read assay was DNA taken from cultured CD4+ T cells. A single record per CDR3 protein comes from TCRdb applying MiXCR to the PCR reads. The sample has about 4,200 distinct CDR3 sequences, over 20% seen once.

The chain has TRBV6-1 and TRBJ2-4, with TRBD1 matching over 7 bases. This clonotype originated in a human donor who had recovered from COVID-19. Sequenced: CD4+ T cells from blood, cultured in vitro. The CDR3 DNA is TGTGCCAGCAGTGAAGTTCCGAGGATACAGGGGAAGTCTTCCAAAAACATTCAGTACTTC. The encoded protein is CASSEVPRIQGKSSKNIQYF.